Listed below are T cell receptor beta chains from one sample, sequenced in a study. TCRdb reanalysed the 5' RACE reads using MiXCR and keeps one entry per CDR3 protein. The profile shows roughly 40,000 distinct CDR3 sequences, approximately 17% of them singletons. Sequenced sample: naive CD4+ T cells sorted from a lymph node. Every receptor here comes from a female donor with breast cancer. CDR3s include the opening cysteine and the closing phenylalanine or tryptophan. Each record gives: clone size, D gene, CDR3 length, J gene, V gene, CDR3 protein, CDR3 DNA. D genes are given only for firm matches. Not every row has a clone size; where given, it reads once, few, many or a size class.

few | TRBD1 | 17 | TRBJ2-7 | TRBV5-1 | CASSLGPTGTGSYEQYF | TGCGCCAGCAGCTTAGGACCTACCGGGACAGGGTCCTACGAGCAGTACTTC
many | . | 13 | TRBJ1-1 | TRBV29-1 | CSVPRGGDTEAFF | TGCAGCGTCCCCCGGGGGGGGGACACTGAAGCTTTCTTT
. | . | 12 | TRBJ2-3 | TRBV5-4 | CASSRDGRAQYF | TGTGCCAGCAGCCGGGACGGTAGAGCGCAGTATTTT
few | . | 15 | TRBJ2-5 | TRBV7-9 | CASSLAGAGEETQYF | TGTGCCAGCAGCTTAGCCGGGGCCGGGGAAGAGACCCAGTACTTC
. | . | 13 | TRBJ1-4 | TRBV3-1 | CASSQYTGEKLFF | TGTGCCAGCAGCCAATATACAGGTGAAAAACTGTTTTTT
few | TRBD1 | 13 | TRBJ1-4 | TRBV2 | CASRAGGYEKLFF | TGTGCCAGCCGGGCAGGGGGATATGAAAAACTGTTTTTT
few | . | 15 | TRBJ1-1 | TRBV4-2 | CASSRAGTKSTEAFF | TGTGCCAGCAGCCGTGCTGGGACGAAGAGCACTGAAGCTTTCTTT
. | . | 14 | TRBJ1-3 | TRBV6-1 | CASSVMYSGNTIYF | TGTGCCAGCAGTGTGATGTACTCTGGAAACACCATATATTTT
. | . | 15 | TRBJ1-2 | TRBV6-5 | CASSPGGRSPCGYTF | TGTGCCAGCAGTCCCGGCGGGCGGTCCCCTTGTGGCTACACCTTC
few | TRBD2 | 17 | TRBJ2-5 | TRBV6-1 | CASSEALGGSRQETQYF | TGTGCCAGCAGTGAAGCGCTCGGGGGGAGCCGACAAGAGACCCAGTACTTC
few | TRBD2 | 15 | TRBJ2-1 | TRBV7-2 | CASSSGLAGAVEQFF | TGTGCCAGCAGCTCTGGACTAGCGGGAGCCGTTGAGCAGTTCTTC
. | . | 17 | TRBJ2-1 | TRBV7-9 | CASSLGRGGTSYNEQFF | TGTGCCAGCAGCTTAGGAAGAGGCGGGACGTCCTACAATGAGCAGTTCTTC
few | TRBD1 | 15 | TRBJ1-4 | TRBV4-2 | CASQVQTGPDEKLFF | TGTGCCAGCCAGGTTCAGACAGGGCCGGATGAAAAACTGTTTTTT
few | . | 12 | TRBJ2-1 | TRBV20-1 | CSASRVNDEQFF | TGCAGTGCTAGTCGAGTGAACGATGAGCAGTTCTTC
many | . | 16 | TRBJ1-4 | TRBV20-1 | CSASGSTAATNEKLFF | TGCAGTGCTAGTGGGTCTACAGCTGCAACTAATGAAAAACTGTTTTTT
few | . | 15 | TRBJ1-2 | TRBV5-1 | CASSLGGSGDAGYTF | TGCGCCAGCAGCTTGGGCGGCAGTGGGGACGCTGGCTACACCTTC
. | TRBD1 | 16 | TRBJ1-2 | TRBV4-1 | CASSLSPRGPRGGYTF | TGCGCCAGCAGCCTGAGTCCTAGGGGGCCCCGTGGGGGCTACACCTTC
few | TRBD1 | 16 | TRBJ1-5 | TRBV28 | CASSLLGLQGFQPQHF | TGTGCCAGCAGTTTATTGGGTCTACAGGGGTTTCAGCCCCAGCATTTT
many | . | 13 | TRBJ1-5 | TRBV20-1 | CSARGPLNQPQHF | TGCAGTGCTAGAGGGCCGCTCAATCAGCCCCAGCATTTT
many | . | 13 | TRBJ2-1 | TRBV7-2 | CASSFLTNNEQFF | TGTGCCAGCAGCTTTCTGACAAACAATGAGCAGTTCTTC
few | . | 14 | TRBJ1-2 | TRBV19 | CASSIRRDLGGYTF | TGTGCCAGTAGTATTAGGCGGGACCTCGGGGGCTACACCTTC
many | . | 15 | TRBJ2-2 | TRBV20-1 | CSARATGLPYGELFF | TGCAGTGCTAGAGCGACAGGATTACCCTACGGGGAGCTGTTTTTT
few | TRBD1 | 14 | TRBJ1-2 | TRBV5-1 | CASSNDRGQDGYTF | TGCGCCAGCAGCAACGACAGGGGGCAAGATGGCTACACCTTC
. | . | 15 | TRBJ1-6 | TRBV7-8 | CASSLEGSSSSPLHF | TGTGCCAGCAGCTTAGAGGGCAGCTCGAGTTCACCCCTCCACTTT
few | . | 12 | TRBJ1-1 | TRBV24-1 | CATSDFPGEAFF | TGTGCCACCAGTGATTTCCCAGGTGAAGCTTTCTTT
many | . | 12 | TRBJ1-5 | TRBV7-9 | CASSGDNQPQHF | TGTGCCAGCAGCGGAGACAACCAGCCCCAGCATTTT
. | TRBD2 | 14 | TRBJ2-7 | TRBV7-9 | CASSTGTSYHEQYF | TGTGCCAGCAGCACCGGGACTAGCTACCACGAGCAGTACTTC
few | . | 12 | TRBJ2-1 | TRBV20-1 | CSSPAQGDLQFF | TGCAGTTCTCCCGCCCAGGGTGATCTGCAGTTCTTC
few | TRBD1 | 13 | TRBJ2-7 | TRBV9 | CASSVDRGNEQYF | TGTGCCAGCAGCGTGGACAGGGGCAACGAGCAGTACTTC
. | TRBD2 | 17 | TRBJ2-1 | TRBV7-2 | CASSLSPPSGAYNEQFF | TGTGCCAGCAGCTTATCCCCTCCAAGCGGGGCCTACAATGAGCAGTTCTTC
. | . | 12 | TRBJ2-7 | TRBV14 | CASSQQGFVQYF | TGTGCCAGCAGCCAACAGGGTTTCGTGCAGTACTTC
. | . | 16 | TRBJ1-1 | TRBV5-1 | CASSLAAEAWSTEAFF | TGCGCCAGCAGCTTGGCAGCTGAGGCCTGGAGCACTGAAGCTTTCTTT
many | TRBD2 | 14 | TRBJ2-3 | TRBV5-1 | CASSLDGLAGTQYF | TGCGCCAGCAGCTTGGATGGACTAGCGGGTACGCAGTATTTT
. | TRBD2 | 14 | TRBJ2-1 | TRBV2 | CASRGLAGGGEQFF | TGTGCCAGCAGGGGACTAGCGGGAGGAGGTGAGCAGTTCTTC
. | . | 17 | TRBJ2-3 | TRBV20-1 | CSATTTGGQSPQDTQYF | TGCAGTGCTACTACTACCGGGGGCCAATCCCCCCAAGATACGCAGTATTTT
. | . | 13 | TRBJ1-2 | TRBV7-8 | CASSPSGPYGYTF | TGTGCCAGCAGCCCCTCAGGGCCCTATGGCTACACCTTC
few | . | 14 | TRBJ1-3 | TRBV28 | CASSFGGSGNTIYF | TGTGCCAGCAGTTTTGGCGGATCTGGAAACACCATATATTTT
many | . | 16 | TRBJ2-2 | TRBV29-1 | CSVEVGAGQNTGELFF | TGCAGCGTTGAAGTCGGGGCGGGACAAAACACCGGGGAGCTGTTTTTT
. | TRBD1 | 15 | TRBJ1-5 | TRBV6-1 | CASSPRTGVNRPQHF | TGTGCCAGCAGTCCCCGGACAGGGGTCAATCGGCCCCAGCATTTT
. | . | 12 | TRBJ2-7 | TRBV7-2 | CASSSHHYEQYF | TGTGCCAGCAGCTCCCACCATTACGAGCAGTACTTC
many | . | 15 | TRBJ2-4 | TRBV9 | CASSVGPRVSDIQYF | TGTGCCAGCAGCGTAGGCCCCAGGGTGTCGGACATTCAGTACTTC
. | TRBD2 | 14 | TRBJ2-3 | TRBV5-1 | CASRLAGGTDTQYF | TGCGCCAGCAGGCTAGCGGGAGGAACAGATACGCAGTATTTT
. | TRBD1 | 14 | TRBJ1-2 | TRBV5-1 | CASSLEGGHYGYTF | TGCGCCAGCAGCTTGGAAGGGGGCCACTATGGCTACACCTTC
. | . | 15 | TRBJ2-2 | TRBV5-1 | CASSYRSQTGGELFF | TGCGCCAGCAGCTACAGGAGCCAAACGGGCGGGGAGCTGTTTTTT
many | TRBD2 | 16 | TRBJ2-1 | TRBV5-1 | CASSRGLAGAVGEQFF | TGCGCCAGCAGCCGAGGGCTAGCGGGAGCGGTCGGTGAGCAGTTCTTC
. | . | 15 | TRBJ2-1 | TRBV5-1 | CAGSWDSGSGDTKFF | TGCGCCGGCAGCTGGGACTCCGGGTCCGGAGACACCAAGTTCTTC
few | . | 13 | TRBJ1-2 | TRBV28 | CASNSRPTNDYTF | TGTGCCAGCAATTCTCGACCCACTAACGACTACACCTTC
many | . | 14 | TRBJ1-5 | TRBV20-1 | CSARERNSNQPQHF | TGCAGTGCTAGAGAACGGAATAGCAATCAGCCCCAGCATTTT
. | TRBD1 | 16 | TRBJ1-4 | TRBV5-6 | CASSLLLGQGGEKLFF | TGTGCCAGCAGCTTACTACTGGGACAGGGTGGAGAAAAACTGTTTTTT
. | . | 17 | TRBJ1-4 | TRBV7-9 | CASSFFSRRGGNEKLFF | TGTGCCAGCAGCTTTTTCTCCCGCCGGGGCGGTAATGAAAAACTGTTTTTT
. | . | 15 | TRBJ1-2 | TRBV11-2 | CASSLGALGLYGYTF | TGTGCCAGCAGCTTAGGAGCCCTAGGCCTCTATGGCTACACCTTC
. | TRBD2 | 16 | TRBJ2-1 | TRBV24-1 | CATGSASGSSYNEQFF | TGTGCCACCGGCAGTGCTAGCGGGAGCTCCTACAATGAGCAGTTCTTC
few | . | 12 | TRBJ2-4 | TRBV29-1 | CSVGVSKNIQYF | TGCAGCGTTGGGGTCTCCAAAAACATTCAGTACTTC
. | . | 14 | TRBJ2-3 | TRBV5-1 | CASSLVPPTDTQYF | TGCGCCAGCAGCTTGGTCCCCCCCACAGATACGCAGTATTTT
. | TRBD2 | 14 | TRBJ2-7 | TRBV5-1 | CASSSSSGLYEQYF | TGCGCCAGCAGCTCGTCTAGCGGGCTCTACGAGCAGTACTTC
few | TRBD2 | 15 | TRBJ2-4 | TRBV27 | CASSSSSGRRDIQYF | TGTGCCAGCAGTTCGTCTAGCGGGAGGAGGGACATTCAGTACTTC
. | . | 13 | TRBJ2-7 | TRBV11-2 | CASSPDLRAGAAF | TGTGCCAGCAGCCCAGATCTCCGCGCAGGGGCTGCATTC